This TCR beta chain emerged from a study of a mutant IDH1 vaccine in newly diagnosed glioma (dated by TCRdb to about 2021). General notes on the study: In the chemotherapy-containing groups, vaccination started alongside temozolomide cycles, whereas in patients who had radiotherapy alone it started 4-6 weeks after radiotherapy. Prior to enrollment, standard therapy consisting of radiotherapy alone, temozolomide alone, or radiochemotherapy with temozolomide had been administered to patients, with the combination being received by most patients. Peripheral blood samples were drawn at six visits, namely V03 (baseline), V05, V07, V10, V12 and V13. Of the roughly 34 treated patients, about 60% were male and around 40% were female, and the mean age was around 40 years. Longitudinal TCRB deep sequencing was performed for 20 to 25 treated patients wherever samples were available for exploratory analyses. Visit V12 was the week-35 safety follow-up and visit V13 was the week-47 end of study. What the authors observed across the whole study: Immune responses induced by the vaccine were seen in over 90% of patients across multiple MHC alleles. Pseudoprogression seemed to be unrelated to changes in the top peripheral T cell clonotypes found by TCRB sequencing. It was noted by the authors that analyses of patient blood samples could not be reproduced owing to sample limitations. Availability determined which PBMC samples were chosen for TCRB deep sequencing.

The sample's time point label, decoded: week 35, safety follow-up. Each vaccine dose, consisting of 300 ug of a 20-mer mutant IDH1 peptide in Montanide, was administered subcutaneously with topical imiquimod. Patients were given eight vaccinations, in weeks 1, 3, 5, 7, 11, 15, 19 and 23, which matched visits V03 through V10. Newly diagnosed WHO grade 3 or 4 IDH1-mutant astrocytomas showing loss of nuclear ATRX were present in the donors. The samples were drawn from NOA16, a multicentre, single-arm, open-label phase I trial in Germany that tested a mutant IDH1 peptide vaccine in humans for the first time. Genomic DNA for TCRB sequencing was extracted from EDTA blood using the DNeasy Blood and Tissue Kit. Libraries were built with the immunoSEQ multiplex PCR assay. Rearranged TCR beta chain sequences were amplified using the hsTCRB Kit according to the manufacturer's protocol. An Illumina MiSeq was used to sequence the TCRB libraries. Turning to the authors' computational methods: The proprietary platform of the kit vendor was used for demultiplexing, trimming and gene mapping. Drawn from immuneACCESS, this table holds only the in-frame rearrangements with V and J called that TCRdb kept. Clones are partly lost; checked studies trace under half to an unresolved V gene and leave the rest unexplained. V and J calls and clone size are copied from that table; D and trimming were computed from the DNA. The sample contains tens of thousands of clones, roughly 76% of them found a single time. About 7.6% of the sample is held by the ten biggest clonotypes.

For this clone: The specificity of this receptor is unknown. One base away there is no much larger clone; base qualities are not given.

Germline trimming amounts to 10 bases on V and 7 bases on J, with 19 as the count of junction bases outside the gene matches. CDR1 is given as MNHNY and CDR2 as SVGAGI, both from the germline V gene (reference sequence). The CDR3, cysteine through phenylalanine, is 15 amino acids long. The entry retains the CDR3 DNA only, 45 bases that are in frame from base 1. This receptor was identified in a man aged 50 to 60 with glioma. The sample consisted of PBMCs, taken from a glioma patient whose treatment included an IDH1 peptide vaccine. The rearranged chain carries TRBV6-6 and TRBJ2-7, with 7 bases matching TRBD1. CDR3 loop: CATLPGPEGAKEQYF. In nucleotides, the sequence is TGTGCCACCCTCCCAGGCCCCGAGGGGGCTAAAGAGCAGTACTTC.